Listed below are T cell receptor beta chains from one sample, sequenced in a study of T cell changes during pregnancy in multiple sclerosis. Repertoires were generated with immunoSEQ multiplex PCR, while TCRdb's copy carries only in-frame clones and drops some. The table has about 31,000 clones, over 75% seen once. This sample comprised CD8+ T cells from peripheral blood mononuclear cells, obtained in the second trimester of pregnancy. The receptor source for this set is a female donor with multiple sclerosis, enrolled in a pregnancy study. The CDR3 runs from the conserved cysteine through the conserved F or W. A D gene is named only where the DNA matches it firmly. Clone size appears in some rows only: once, few, many, or a class for an expanded clone.

clone_size,j_call,d_call,v_call,cdr3_aa,cdr3_nt
-,TRBJ2-7,-,TRBV10-2,CASSHDSGDYEQYF,TGCGCCAGCAGTCACGACAGTGGAGACTACGAGCAGTACTTC
-,TRBJ2-7,-,TRBV9,CASSVGSASSYEQYF,TGTGCCAGCAGCGTAGGAAGCGCCTCCTCCTACGAGCAGTACTTC
-,TRBJ2-1,-,TRBV11-2,CASSLGGTVSYNEQFF,TGTGCCAGCAGCTTAGGAGGGACTGTCTCCTACAATGAGCAGTTCTTC
-,TRBJ1-4,TRBD1,TRBV4-3,CASSRLTGQMNEKLFF,TGCGCCAGCAGCCGTCTTACGGGACAGATGAATGAAAAACTGTTTTTT
medium-sized,TRBJ1-2,-,TRBV5-5,CASSLGQANYGYTF,TGTGCCAGCAGCTTGGGCCAGGCTAACTATGGCTACACCTTC
-,TRBJ1-5,TRBD1,TRBV5-5,CASSLVQGDQPQHF,TGTGCCAGCAGCTTGGTTCAGGGGGATCAGCCCCAGCATTTT
once,TRBJ2-7,TRBD2,TRBV19,CASSTAGGTITYEQYF,TGTGCCAGTAGTACAGCGGGAGGGACGATAACCTACGAGCAGTACTTC
-,TRBJ2-7,TRBD1,TRBV28,CASSLIGGEYEQYF,TGTGCCAGCAGTTTAATAGGGGGCGAGTACGAGCAGTACTTC
once,TRBJ2-3,-,TRBV7-2,CASSHGRDTQYF,TGTGCCAGCAGCCATGGCAGAGATACGCAGTATTTT
-,TRBJ2-7,-,TRBV6-6,CASSNTDYEQYF,TGTGCCAGCAGCAATACAGACTACGAGCAGTACTTC
-,TRBJ2-7,-,TRBV6-5,CASSYSSGLRSYEQYF,TGTGCCAGCAGTTACTCGAGTGGGTTGAGGTCCTACGAGCAGTACTTC
-,TRBJ1-1,TRBD1,TRBV4-1,CASSWGQGNTEAFF,TGCGCCAGCAGCTGGGGACAGGGGAACACTGAAGCTTTCTTT
-,TRBJ2-3,TRBD2,TRBV6-6,CASSYLAGGGDTQYF,TGTGCCAGCAGTTATCTAGCGGGAGGTGGAGATACGCAGTATTTT
-,TRBJ2-1,-,TRBV30,CAWRRGNEQFF,TGTGCCTGGCGTAGGGGCAATGAGCAGTTCTTC
-,TRBJ2-7,-,TRBV4-1,CASSQEYRNYYEQYF,TGCGCCAGCAGCCAAGAATACAGGAATTACTACGAGCAGTACTTC
-,TRBJ2-6,-,TRBV11-2,CASSFWPQGANVLTF,TGTGCCAGCAGCTTCTGGCCTCAAGGGGCCAACGTCCTGACTTTC
-,TRBJ2-3,TRBD2,TRBV6-5,CASSYSSGRAPGTQYF,TGTGCCAGCAGTTACTCTAGCGGGAGGGCCCCGGGGACGCAGTATTTT
few,TRBJ2-6,TRBD2,TRBV4-2,CASSQEGGSGANVLTF,TGTGCCAGCAGCCAAGAGGGGGGGAGTGGGGCCAACGTCCTGACTTTC
-,TRBJ2-3,TRBD1,TRBV5-6,CASSQDRVVDTQYF,TGTGCCAGCAGCCAGGACAGGGTGGTAGATACGCAGTATTTT
-,TRBJ2-2,TRBD1,TRBV28,CASIDRGQGPTGELFF,TGTGCCAGCATCGATAGGGGACAGGGTCCGACCGGGGAGCTGTTTTTT
-,TRBJ2-7,-,TRBV2,CASTRGLRYEQYF,TGTGCCAGCACCCGGGGACTTCGATACGAGCAGTACTTC
-,TRBJ2-7,TRBD1,TRBV4-1,CASSQDGTVYEQYF,TGCGCCAGCAGCCAAGATGGGACAGTCTACGAGCAGTACTTC
-,TRBJ2-7,-,TRBV27,CASSSLPPYGSSYEQYF,TGTGCCAGCAGCTCTTTGCCACCGTACGGGAGCTCCTACGAGCAGTACTTC
-,TRBJ2-1,-,TRBV6-1,CASSDNRELLNEQFF,TGTGCCAGCAGTGATAACAGGGAACTGTTGAATGAGCAGTTCTTC
-,TRBJ2-7,-,TRBV7-3,CASSRDSPGEQYF,TGTGCCAGCAGTCGTGACTCCCCGGGGGAGCAGTACTTC
-,TRBJ1-2,TRBD1,TRBV5-1,CASGDRGYYGYTF,TGCGCCAGCGGGGACAGGGGGTACTATGGCTACACCTTC
-,TRBJ2-1,TRBD1,TRBV6-5,CASNHRDRGIHEQFF,TGTGCCAGCAACCACCGGGACAGGGGAATACATGAGCAGTTCTTC
-,TRBJ2-3,-,TRBV5-6,CASSSRLEEEGGGVQYF,TGTGCCAGCAGCTCACGTCTCGAGGAAGAGGGCGGCGGGGTGCAGTATTTT
-,TRBJ2-5,-,TRBV15,CATRSSQETQYF,TGTGCCACCAGGAGTAGCCAAGAGACCCAGTACTTC
-,TRBJ2-7,-,TRBV6-1,CASSVYQDYEQYF,TGTGCCAGCAGTGTATACCAGGACTACGAGCAGTACTTC
-,TRBJ1-6,-,TRBV11-2,CASSPGGETPYNSPLHF,TGTGCCAGCAGCCCTGGCGGGGAAACCCCCTATAATTCACCCCTCCACTTT
-,TRBJ2-3,TRBD2,TRBV13,CASSSRGLADTDTQYF,TGTGCCAGCAGCTCCCGGGGACTAGCGGATACAGATACGCAGTATTTT
-,TRBJ1-1,-,TRBV19,CASSLQGVWTEAFF,TGTGCCAGTAGCCTACAGGGTGTATGGACTGAAGCTTTCTTT
few,TRBJ1-1,TRBD1,TRBV6-5,CASRRDRDDTEAFF,TGTGCCAGCAGGAGGGACAGGGACGACACTGAAGCTTTCTTT
-,TRBJ2-3,TRBD2,TRBV5-1,CASSPGTSGTISLTDTQYF,TGCGCCAGCAGCCCCGGGACTAGCGGTACTATCTCCCTCACAGATACGCAGTATTTT
-,TRBJ1-5,-,TRBV28,CASSYYGTLEPQHF,TGTGCCAGCAGTTATTATGGGACTTTGGAGCCCCAGCATTTT
-,TRBJ2-5,TRBD1,TRBV7-3,CASSSTGKETQYF,TGTGCCAGCAGCTCGACAGGGAAGGAGACCCAGTACTTC
-,TRBJ2-7,TRBD2,TRBV4-2,CASSQDPLGEGYEQYF,TGTGCCAGCAGCCAAGATCCCCTAGGGGAGGGCTACGAGCAGTACTTC
medium-sized,TRBJ2-3,TRBD1,TRBV6-1,CASSEGTGHTDTQYF,TGTGCCAGCAGTGAAGGGACAGGGCACACAGATACGCAGTATTTT
-,TRBJ2-7,TRBD1,TRBV7-9,CASSSGTGSYEQYF,TGTGCCAGCAGCTCCGGGACAGGGTCCTACGAGCAGTACTTC
once,TRBJ2-7,TRBD1,TRBV27,CASSDRGDRDEQYF,TGTGCCAGCAGTGACAGGGGGGACAGGGACGAGCAGTACTTC
-,TRBJ2-7,TRBD1,TRBV4-2,CASSQESGTGVGEQYF,TGTGCCAGCAGCCAAGAGTCTGGGACAGGGGTTGGCGAGCAGTACTTC
once,TRBJ2-5,TRBD2,TRBV9,CASSVEVAGGPVETQYF,TGTGCCAGCAGCGTAGAGGTAGCGGGAGGGCCGGTGGAGACCCAGTACTTC
-,TRBJ2-1,TRBD1,TRBV27,CASQDRDYNEQFF,TGTGCCAGCCAGGACAGGGACTACAATGAGCAGTTCTTC
-,TRBJ2-1,-,TRBV11-2,CASSPRGAYNEQFF,TGTGCCAGCAGCCCGCGCGGGGCTTACAATGAGCAGTTCTTC
-,TRBJ1-1,-,TRBV7-8,CASSFYRNEAFF,TGTGCCAGCAGCTTTTACAGGAATGAAGCTTTCTTT
-,TRBJ1-2,TRBD1,TRBV28,CASSSGTGLFYGYTF,TGTGCCAGCAGCTCCGGGACAGGGCTTTTCTATGGCTACACCTTC
few,TRBJ1-1,-,TRBV10-3,CAISRRGGTHTEAFF,TGTGCCATCAGTAGGAGGGGAGGCACTCACACTGAAGCTTTCTTT
-,TRBJ1-3,TRBD1,TRBV25-1,CASSELGTGGGNTIYF,TGTGCCAGCAGTGAATTGGGGACAGGGGGCGGAAACACCATATATTTT
-,TRBJ2-7,-,TRBV7-9,CASSWGDSYEQYF,TGTGCCAGCAGTTGGGGGGACTCCTACGAGCAGTACTTC
-,TRBJ2-1,TRBD2,TRBV29-1,CSVEGLAGYNEQFF,TGCAGCGTTGAAGGACTAGCGGGATACAATGAGCAGTTCTTC
-,TRBJ2-3,-,TRBV7-9,CASSLTASDIDTQYF,TGTGCCAGCAGCTTAACGGCTAGCGATATAGATACGCAGTATTTT
-,TRBJ2-1,TRBD2,TRBV4-2,CASSQNLAGGLNEQFF,TGTGCCAGCAGCCAAAATCTAGCGGGAGGTCTGAATGAGCAGTTCTTC
-,TRBJ2-1,TRBD2,TRBV14,CASSPTPGLPSYNEQFF,TGTGCCAGCAGCCCAACACCGGGACTACCATCCTACAATGAGCAGTTCTTC
-,TRBJ2-7,-,TRBV9,CASSSSHYEQYF,TGTGCCAGCAGCTCATCCCACTACGAGCAGTACTTC
-,TRBJ1-2,-,TRBV7-9,CASRPPGKNGYTF,TGTGCCAGCCGCCCCCCCGGGAAGAATGGCTACACCTTC
-,TRBJ1-2,TRBD1,TRBV27,CASALFGTGDKNGYTF,TGTGCCAGCGCATTATTCGGGACAGGGGACAAAAATGGCTACACCTTC
-,TRBJ2-1,TRBD2,TRBV5-1,CASSVAGPWYNEQFF,TGCGCCAGCAGCGTAGCGGGCCCCTGGTACAATGAGCAGTTCTTC
-,TRBJ2-7,-,TRBV9,CASSVAGMGYEQYF,TGTGCCAGCAGCGTAGCAGGGATGGGTTACGAGCAGTACTTC
-,TRBJ2-3,-,TRBV2,CASIIHQGADTQYF,TGTGCCAGCATCATCCACCAGGGCGCAGATACGCAGTATTTT